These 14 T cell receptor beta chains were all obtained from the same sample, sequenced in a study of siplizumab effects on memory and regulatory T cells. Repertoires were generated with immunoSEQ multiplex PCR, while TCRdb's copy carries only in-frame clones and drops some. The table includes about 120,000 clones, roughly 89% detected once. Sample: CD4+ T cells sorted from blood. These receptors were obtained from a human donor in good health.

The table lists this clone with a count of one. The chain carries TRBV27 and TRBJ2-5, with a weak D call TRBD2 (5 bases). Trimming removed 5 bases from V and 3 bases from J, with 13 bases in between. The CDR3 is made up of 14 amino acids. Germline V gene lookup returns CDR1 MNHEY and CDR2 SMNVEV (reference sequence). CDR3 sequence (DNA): TGTGCCAGCAGTAGGAGGAGGTTGGAAGAGACCCAGTACTTC. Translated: CASSRRRLEETQYF.

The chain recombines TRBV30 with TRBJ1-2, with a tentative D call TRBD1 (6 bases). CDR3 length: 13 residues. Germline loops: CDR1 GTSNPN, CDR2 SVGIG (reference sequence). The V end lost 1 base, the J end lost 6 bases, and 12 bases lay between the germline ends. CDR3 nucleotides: TGTGCCTGGAGTGGTCGGACAGACCATGGCTACACCTTC. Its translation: CAWSGRTDHGYTF.

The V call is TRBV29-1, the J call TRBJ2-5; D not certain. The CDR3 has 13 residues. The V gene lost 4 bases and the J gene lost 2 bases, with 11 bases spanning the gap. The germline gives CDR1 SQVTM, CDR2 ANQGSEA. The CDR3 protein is CSVAVTAQETQYF. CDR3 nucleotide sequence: TGCAGCGTTGCCGTCACAGCTCAAGAGACCCAGTACTTC.

CDR3 nucleotide sequence: TGTGCCAGTAGTTCCGGGACAGGGCCACCGGGCCTCTCCTACGAGCAGTACTTC. Translating it yields CASSSGTGPPGLSYEQYF. The chain recombines TRBV19 with TRBJ2-7, with 9 nucleotides matching TRBD1. V gave up 5 bases and J gave up 0 bases; unmatched junction bases: 14. The V gene's germline CDR1 is LNHDA and CDR2 SQIVND (reference sequence). This CDR3 contains 18 residues. The full variable domain, its missing parts supplied by reference TRBV19 and TRBJ2-7, is DGGITQSPKYLFRKEGQNVTLSCEQNLNHDAMYWYRQDPGQGLRLIYYSQIVNDFQKGDIAEGYSVSREKKESFPLTVTSAQKNPTAFYLCASSSGTGPPGLSYEQYFGPGTRLTVT.

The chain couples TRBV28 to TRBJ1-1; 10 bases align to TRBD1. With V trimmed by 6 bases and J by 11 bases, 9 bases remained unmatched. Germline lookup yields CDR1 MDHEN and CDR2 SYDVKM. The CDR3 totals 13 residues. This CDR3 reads CASSWGQGLGAFF. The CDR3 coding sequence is TGTGCCAGCAGCTGGGGACAGGGGCTCGGTGCTTTCTTT.

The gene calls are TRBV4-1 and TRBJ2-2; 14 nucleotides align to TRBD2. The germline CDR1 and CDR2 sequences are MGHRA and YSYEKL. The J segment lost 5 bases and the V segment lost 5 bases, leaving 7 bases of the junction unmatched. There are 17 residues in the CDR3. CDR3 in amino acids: CASSARLAGGPTGELFF. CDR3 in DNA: TGCGCCAGCAGCGCTCGACTAGCGGGAGGGCCGACCGGGGAGCTGTTTTTT.

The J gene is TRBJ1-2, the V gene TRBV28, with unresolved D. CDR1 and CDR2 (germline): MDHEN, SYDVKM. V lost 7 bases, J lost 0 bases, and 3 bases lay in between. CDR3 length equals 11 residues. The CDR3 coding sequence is TGTGCCAGCAAAGCTAACTATGGCTACACCTTC. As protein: CASKANYGYTF.

The CDR3 region has the DNA TGTGCCAGCTCACCACCTACGACGCGGACTGAAGCTTTCTTT. It specifies CASSPPTTRTEAFF. This chain joins TRBV18 and TRBJ1-1; D gene uncertain. The germline gives CDR1 KGHSH, CDR2 LQKENI. V lost 0 bases, J lost 5 bases, and 10 bases lay in between. The CDR3 spans 14 residues.

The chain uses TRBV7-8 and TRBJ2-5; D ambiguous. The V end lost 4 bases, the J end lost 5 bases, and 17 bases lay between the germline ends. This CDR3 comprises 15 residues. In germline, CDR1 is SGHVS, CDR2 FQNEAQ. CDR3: CASSSSPSQRETQYF. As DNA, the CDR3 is TGTGCCAGCAGCTCCTCGCCATCGCAGAGGGAGACCCAGTACTTC.

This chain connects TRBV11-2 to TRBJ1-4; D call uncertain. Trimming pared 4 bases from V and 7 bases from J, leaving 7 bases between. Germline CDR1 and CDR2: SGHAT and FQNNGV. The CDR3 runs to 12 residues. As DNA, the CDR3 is TGTGCCAGCAGCTCCCGAGGTGAAAAACTGTTTTTT. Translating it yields CASSSRGEKLFF.

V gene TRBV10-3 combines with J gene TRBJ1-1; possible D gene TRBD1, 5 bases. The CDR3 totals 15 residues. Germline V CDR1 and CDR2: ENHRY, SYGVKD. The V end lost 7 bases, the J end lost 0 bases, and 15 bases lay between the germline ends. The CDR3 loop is CAITPTDSMNTEAFF. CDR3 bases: TGTGCCATCACGCCCACCGACAGCATGAACACTGAAGCTTTCTTT.

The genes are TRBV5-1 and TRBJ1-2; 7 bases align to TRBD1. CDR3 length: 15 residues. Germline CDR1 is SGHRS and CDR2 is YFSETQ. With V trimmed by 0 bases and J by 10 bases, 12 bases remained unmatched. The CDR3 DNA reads TGCGCCAGCAGCTTGGGGGGCCAGGGGGAGAGGGTCTACACCTTC. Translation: CASSLGGQGERVYTF.

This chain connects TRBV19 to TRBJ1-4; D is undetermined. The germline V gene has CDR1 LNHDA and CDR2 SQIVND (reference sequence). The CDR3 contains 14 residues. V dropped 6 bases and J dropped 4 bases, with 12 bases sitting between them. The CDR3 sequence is CASSLAGDNEKLFF. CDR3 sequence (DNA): TGTGCCAGTAGCCTAGCGGGAGATAATGAAAAACTGTTTTTT.

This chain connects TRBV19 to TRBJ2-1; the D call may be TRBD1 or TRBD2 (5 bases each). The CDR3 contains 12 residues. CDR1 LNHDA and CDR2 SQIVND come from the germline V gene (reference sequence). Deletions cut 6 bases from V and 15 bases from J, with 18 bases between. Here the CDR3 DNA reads TGTGCCAGTAGCCCACGAGGGGACGATAGGTTCTTC. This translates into CASSPRGDDRFF.